This paragraph covers one T cell receptor (beta chain) sequence. What it binds is not known. With random hexamers, reverse transcription was performed on roughly 0.5 to 1 ug of RNA. It was immunoSEQ multiplex PCR that amplified TCR beta CDR3 across 54 Vbeta and 13 Jbeta. TCRdb reanalysed the immunoSEQ multiplex PCR reads using MiXCR and keeps one entry per CDR3 protein. The profile shows 400,000 or so distinct CDR3 sequences, more than 80% of them singletons. Peripheral blood CD8+ and CD4+ T cells were profiled by TCR beta sequencing. Negative isolation was used for CD8+ and CD4+ T cells and FACS enrichment for TEMRA cells. In germline, CDR1 is SNHLY, CDR2 FYNNEI. The V end was cut by 4 bases, the J end by 0 bases, with 12 bases between. The CDR3 totals 15 residues. This specimen belongs to a study of CD8 T cells in Susac syndrome. Study-wide points: An acknowledgment was made by the study that its TCR sequencing and HLA analysis involved relatively few individuals.

This sequence originates from a human donor with multiple sclerosis. Sequenced input: CD8+ T cells from PBMCs. The chain combines TRBV2 with TRBJ1-1, with D unresolved. The CDR3 loop is CASSGGPDMNTEAFF. In DNA, the CDR3 is TGTGCCAGCAGTGGGGGTCCCGACATGAACACTGAAGCTTTCTTT.